Below are 32 T cell receptor beta chains sequenced from a single sample in a study of T cell responses to AZD1222 COVID-19 vaccine. This table comes from immunoSEQ multiplex PCR, and its TCRdb copy is limited to in-frame clones, with some not included. The repertoire consists of more than 90,000 clones, with about 87% occurring once and the leading ten covering roughly 10%. The starting material was peripheral blood, obtained 28 days after the second AZD1222 dose. All receptors derive from an adult who received the AZD1222 COVID-19 vaccine.

This chain connects TRBV6-5 to TRBJ1-3, with TRBD1 identical over 7 bases. V trimming: 6 bases; J trimming: 2 bases; junction bases outside the gene matches: 4. The CDR3 totals 14 residues. Germline V gives CDR1 MNHEY, CDR2 SVGAGI. Written as DNA, the CDR3 is TGTGCCAGCAGCATGACAGGGACTGGAAACACCATATATTTT. Residues: CASSMTGTGNTIYF.

A few counts support this clone. This chain connects TRBV2 to TRBJ1-6; 9 bases map to TRBD1. CDR1 is SNHLY, CDR2 FYNNEI, per germline. V shed 6 bases and J 5 bases; nucleotides not matched to a gene: 8. The CDR3 is made up of 16 amino acids. The chain's CDR3 is CASRTGTGFDNSPLHF. CDR3 DNA: TGTGCCAGCAGAACCGGGACAGGGTTCGATAATTCACCCCTCCACTTT.

The chain has TRBV21-1 and TRBJ2-4; TRBD1, the D gene given by the table, was not confirmed from the DNA. TRBV21-1 is a known pseudogene. The CDR3 runs 20 residues. CDR3 protein: CASSKGRTGGARLAKNIQYF. The CDR3 DNA reads TGTGCCAGCAGCAAAGGTCGGACAGGGGGCGCCCGTTTGGCCAAAAACATTCAGTACTTC.

The chain has TRBV6-5 and TRBJ1-6, with 9 positions matching TRBD1. CDR1 and CDR2 (germline): MNHEY, SVGAGI. The V and J ends lost 3 bases and 12 bases, in that order; junction bases with no gene match: 12. The CDR3 consists of 16 residues. The CDR3 loop is CASSYRIRQGVLPLHF. The CDR3 DNA is TGTGCCAGCAGTTATCGAATCCGACAGGGGGTTTTACCCCTCCACTTT.

The chain links TRBV4-3 to TRBJ2-3, with D perhaps matching TRBD2 (5 bases). Germline CDR1 is LGHNA and CDR2 is YSLEER. Trimming shortened V by 4 bases and J by 2 bases, and 10 bases separated the two germline ends. The length of the CDR3 is 14 residues. The CDR3 spells CASSPTTHTDTQYF. For the CDR3, the DNA is TGCGCCAGCAGCCCGACTACACACACAGATACGCAGTATTTT.

This chain links TRBV7-8 with TRBJ2-7; 10 bases match TRBD2. This CDR3 comprises 14 residues. V trimming: 5 bases; J trimming: 6 bases; junction bases outside the gene matches: 7. Germline CDR1 and CDR2: SGHVS and FQNEAQ. This CDR3 is CASSRTSGIGEQYF. In nucleotides, the CDR3 is TGTGCCAGCAGCCGCACTAGCGGGATAGGCGAGCAGTACTTC.

The chain is built from TRBV15 and TRBJ2-1, with unresolved D. V lost 0 bases, J lost 7 bases, and 10 bases lay in between. Germline lookup yields CDR1 LNHNV and CDR2 YYDKDF (reference sequence). The CDR3 runs to 14 residues. CDR3 sequence (DNA): TGTGCCACCAGCAGAGATTTGAGCCCGAATGAGCAGTTCTTC. As protein: CATSRDLSPNEQFF.

CDR3 loop: CASSESRGLGYGYTF. Here the CDR3 DNA reads TGTGCCAGCAGTGAATCAAGGGGGTTGGGCTATGGCTACACCTTC. The rearrangement uses TRBV6-1 and TRBJ1-2; possibly TRBD1 for D (6 bases). Deletions cut 2 bases from V and 4 bases from J, with 14 bases between. This CDR3 spans 15 amino acids. Germline V gene sequence: CDR1 MNHNS, CDR2 SASEGT.

The V gene is TRBV5-1, the J gene TRBJ2-2; 7 bases map to TRBD1. Germline loops: CDR1 SGHRS, CDR2 YFSETQ. This CDR3 region has 14 residues. V gave up 4 bases and J gave up 7 bases; unmatched junction bases: 7. The DNA for the CDR3 is TGCGCCAGCAGCGTAGGGACAGTAAGCGGGGAGCTGTTTTTT. Its protein is CASSVGTVSGELFF. Using reference TRBV5-1 and TRBJ2-2 for the parts outside the CDR3, the full variable domain is KAGVTQTPRYLIKTRGQQVTLSCSPISGHRSVSWYQQTPGQGLQFLFEYFSETQRNKGNFPGRFSGRQFSNSRSEMNVSTLELGDSALYLCASSVGTVSGELFFGEGSRLTVL.

The chain joins TRBV6-5 to TRBJ1-2; possible D gene TRBD1, 6 bases. Trimming removed 5 bases from V and 7 bases from J, with 17 bases in between. Germline CDR1 MNHEY, CDR2 SVGAGI. The CDR3 sequence is 14 residues long. CDR3 residues: CASSREGGSRGYTF. CDR3 DNA: TGTGCCAGCAGTCGAGAGGGGGGCAGCCGTGGCTACACCTTC.

The rearrangement uses TRBV2 and TRBJ2-3, with TRBD1 matching 7 bases. The J segment lost 4 bases and the V segment lost 1 base, leaving 2 bases of the junction unmatched. This CDR3 is built from 14 residues. Germline V CDR1 and CDR2: SNHLY, FYNNEI. CDR3 DNA: TGTGCCAGCAGTGAAGACAGGGGATCAGATACGCAGTATTTT. It codes for CASSEDRGSDTQYF.

The sample holds one count of this clone. The genes are TRBV28 and TRBJ1-1, with D unresolved. Germline V lookup: CDR1 MDHEN, CDR2 SYDVKM. CDR3 length: 15 residues. Trimming left V 1 base short and J 1 base short, with 10 bases between. The chain's CDR3 is CASSLYGRSNTEAFF. The CDR3 DNA is TGTGCCAGCAGTTTATATGGGAGATCGAACACTGAAGCTTTCTTT.

The chain combines TRBV19 with TRBJ2-7; TRBD2 is a possible D gene (6 bases). The CDR3 has 14 amino acids. CDR1 is LNHDA, CDR2 SQIVND, per germline (reference sequence). V was cut by 10 bases and J by 3 bases, with 19 bases left in between. CDR3 nucleotide sequence: TGTGCCACCTCTGGGGGGACGGGAATCTACGAGCAGTACTTC. The encoded protein is CATSGGTGIYEQYF. Full variable domain (remainder filled in from reference TRBV19 and TRBJ2-7): DGGITQSPKYLFRKEGQNVTLSCEQNLNHDAMYWYRQDPGQGLRLIYYSQIVNDFQKGDIAEGYSVSREKKESFPLTVTSAQKNPTAFYLCATSGGTGIYEQYFGPGTRLTVT.

V gene TRBV6-2 or TRBV6-3 combines with J gene TRBJ2-7, with 8 bases identical to TRBD2. V lost 2 bases to trimming and J lost 1 base; unmatched junction nucleotides: 1. Germline V gives CDR1 MNHEY, CDR2 SVGEGT. There are 14 residues in the CDR3. CDR3 nucleotide sequence: TGTGCCAGCAGTTACCAGCGGGAGTCCTACGAGCAGTACTTC. This encodes CASSYQRESYEQYF.

The chain carries TRBV6-1 and TRBJ2-7; 10 bases align to TRBD1. Germline loops: CDR1 MNHNS, CDR2 SASEGT. This CDR3 region has 15 residues. V gave up 3 bases and J gave up 4 bases; unmatched junction bases: 6. In DNA form, the CDR3 reads TGTGCCAGCAGTGAGGCTGGGGGACAGGGGTACGAGCAGTACTTC. It is translated as CASSEAGGQGYEQYF.

This clone was detected once. The chain links TRBV6-2 or TRBV6-3 to TRBJ1-5, with 8 bases that match TRBD1. Trimming cost V 4 bases and J 3 bases; bases outside gene matches: 5. CDR3 size: 15 residues. Germline assignment: CDR1 MNHEY and CDR2 SVGEGT. CDR3 bases: TGTGCCAGCAGTTTCGACAGGGGATTCAATCAGCCCCAGCATTTT. Its protein product is CASSFDRGFNQPQHF.

DNA for the CDR3: TGTGCCAGCAGCTTAAATTCAGTTTCCTACGAGCAGTACTTC. Translation gives CASSLNSVSYEQYF. The chain recombines TRBV7-2 with TRBJ2-7; no definite D call. Trimming took off 2 bases at V and 1 base at J, with 9 bases between the two ends. The CDR3 runs 14 residues. Germline assignment: CDR1 SGHTA and CDR2 FQGNSA.

This clone was counted a few times. The chain has TRBV5-1 and TRBJ2-1, with D unclear. Germline V CDR1 and CDR2: SGHRS, YFSETQ. V shed 4 bases and J shed 10 bases, with 9 bases lying between them. The CDR3 is made up of 11 amino acids. As DNA, the CDR3 is TGCGCCAGCAGCGCCTCTACGGAGCAGTTCTTC. Its protein is CASSASTEQFF.

To note about this clone: Relative to the germline gene, one junction end is altered; a read error may explain this. J is TRBJ2-2 and V is TRBV28; 10 bases align to TRBD2. Looked up from germline, CDR1 is MDHEN and CDR2 is SYDVKM. CDR3 length: 15 amino acids. The CDR3 reads CASRPGLANTGELFF. DNA of the CDR3: TGTGCCAGCAGGCCGGGACTAGCGAATACCGGGGAGCTGTTTTTT.

The chain combines TRBV27 with TRBJ1-1; D not certain. Trimming removed 4 bases at V and 1 base at J, with 19 bases between. Germline V CDR1 and CDR2: MNHEY, SMNVEV (reference sequence). The CDR3 consists of 17 residues. The CDR3 loop is CASSSNRLGFGNTEAFF. For the CDR3, the DNA is TGTGCCAGCAGTTCGAACCGATTGGGGTTCGGGAACACTGAAGCTTTCTTT.

V is TRBV6-1 and J is TRBJ2-3; 13 bases are a match to TRBD2. This CDR3 has 16 residues. Germline-derived CDR1 and CDR2 are MNHNS and SASEGT. V dropped 4 bases and J dropped 8; count of bases not matched to a gene: 9. The CDR3 here is CASSVGLAGASSTQYF. DNA of the CDR3: TGTGCCAGCAGTGTTGGACTAGCGGGGGCCTCCAGTACGCAGTATTTT.

The genes are TRBV4-2 and TRBJ2-7; D perhaps matches TRBD1 (6 bases). The CDR3 length is 16 residues. Germline V lookup: CDR1 LGHNA, CDR2 YNFKEQ. V gave up 1 base and J gave up 5 bases, with 18 bases separating them. This CDR3 reads CASSQGSAAGDNEQYF. The CDR3 bases are TGTGCCAGCAGCCAAGGCTCAGCGGCAGGGGACAACGAGCAGTACTTC.

The genes are TRBV29-1 and TRBJ2-3; a possible D gene is TRBD2 (6 bases). Trimming left V 4 bases short and J 3 bases short, with 17 bases between. The germline V gene encodes CDR1 SQVTM and CDR2 ANQGSEA. The CDR3 is 15 amino acids. CDR3: CSVGGWRGRTDTQYF. CDR3 DNA: TGCAGCGTTGGAGGCTGGCGGGGCAGAACAGATACGCAGTATTTT.

The chain recombines TRBV28 with TRBJ2-7; the match to TRBD1 covers 7 bases. V gave up 7 bases and J gave up 1 base; unmatched junction bases: 7. CDR1 and CDR2 from the germline V gene are MDHEN and SYDVKM. The CDR3 loop spans 14 amino acids. CDR3 bases: TGTGCCAGCACCGCGCCGGGACAGTCCTACGAGCAGTACTTC. It codes for CASTAPGQSYEQYF.

This sequence joins TRBV30 and TRBJ1-6, with no clear D. The CDR3 has 16 amino acids. The germline V gene encodes CDR1 GTSNPN and CDR2 SVGIG (reference sequence). Trimming cost V 2 bases and J 0 bases, with 11 bases left between them. CDR3 in DNA: TGTGCCTGGAGTAGGGCGGGAAGCTCCTATAATTCACCCCTCCACTTT. Translated, it gives CAWSRAGSSYNSPLHF.

The chain carries TRBV27 and TRBJ1-2, with 9 bases that match TRBD1. The V segment lost 3 bases and the J segment 4 bases; nucleotides outside the gene matches: 6. The length of the CDR3 is 15 residues. CDR1 MNHEY and CDR2 SMNVEV come from the germline V gene (reference sequence). CDR3 coding DNA: TGTGCCAGCAGTTTTAACAGGGGGCGAGGCTATGGCTACACCTTC. This codes for CASSFNRGRGYGYTF.

The J gene is TRBJ2-7, the V gene TRBV12-3 or TRBV12-4, with D possibly being TRBD1 (6 bases). V was pared by 3 bases and J by 4 bases, with 7 bases between. This CDR3 region has 12 residues. The CDR3 reads CASSLGAYEQYF. Here the CDR3 DNA reads TGTGCCAGCAGTTTGGGGGCGTACGAGCAGTACTTC.

V usage is TRBV24-1 and J usage is TRBJ2-1; D tentatively reads TRBD1 or TRBD2 (6 bases each). V shed 9 bases and J shed 8 bases, with 16 bases lying between them. The V gene's germline CDR1 is KGHDR and CDR2 SFDVKD. The CDR3 is made up of 13 amino acids. The CDR3, as DNA: TGTGCCACCGGGGGGCCAGGGAGCGATGAGCAGTTCTTC. Its protein is CATGGPGSDEQFF.

This chain uses TRBV6-4 with TRBJ1-5; D is undetermined. The CDR3 is made up of 13 amino acids. Trimming pared 9 bases from V and 3 bases from J, leaving 12 bases between. Per germline, CDR1 MRHNA and CDR2 SNTAGT. DNA for the CDR3: TGTGCCAGTCCTGACCGACCCAATCAGCCCCAGCATTTT. As protein: CASPDRPNQPQHF.

V usage is TRBV6-5 and J usage is TRBJ2-7; 10 bases agree with TRBD1. The germline gives CDR1 MNHEY, CDR2 SVGAGI. Trimming took 3 bases from V and 3 from J; bases not matched to a gene: 2. The CDR3 runs to 14 residues. The CDR3 reads CASSYGTGVYEQYF. The CDR3 bases are TGTGCCAGCAGTTATGGGACAGGGGTCTACGAGCAGTACTTC.

V gene TRBV27 combines with J gene TRBJ2-2; no clear D gene. From germline, CDR1 is MNHEY and CDR2 SMNVEV (reference sequence). The V end was cut by 7 bases, the J end by 2 bases, with 8 bases between. CDR3 length equals 13 residues. The CDR3 sequence is CASKFGNTGELFF. The CDR3 region has the DNA TGTGCCAGCAAATTTGGTAACACCGGGGAGCTGTTTTTT.

The rearrangement joins TRBV28 to TRBJ1-5; the match to TRBD1 covers 7 bases. Looked up from germline, CDR1 is MDHEN and CDR2 is SYDVKM. V was clipped by 2 bases and J by 7 bases; unmatched bases: 11. CDR3 length: 16 amino acids. CDR3 amino acids: CASSLVRGGGGQPQHF. DNA of the CDR3: TGTGCCAGCAGTTTAGTCAGAGGGGGCGGCGGACAGCCCCAGCATTTT.